The 14 T cell receptor beta chains listed next were all sequenced from one sample in a study of identifying expanded T cells in peripheral blood. TCRdb keeps only in-frame clones here, not all; method: immunoSEQ multiplex PCR. The sample holds around 130,000 clones, approximately 86% seen once. Material for sequencing was blood. These receptors were obtained from a person aged 18 to 75 in good health.

This clone showed up just once. CDR3: CASSRQDGQPQHF. CDR3 sequence (DNA): TGTGCCAGCAGCCGGCAGGATGGTCAGCCCCAGCATTTT. This chain connects TRBV5-6 to TRBJ1-5; the D is unclear. The CDR3 runs to 13 residues. Trimming took off 4 bases at V and 6 bases at J, with 11 bases between the two ends. The germline V gene has CDR1 SGHDT and CDR2 YYEEEE.

The chain combines TRBV29-1 with TRBJ2-5; 10 nucleotides align to TRBD1. V lost 7 bases to trimming and J lost 10 bases; unmatched junction nucleotides: 6. The length of the CDR3 is 11 residues. The germline V gene has CDR1 SQVTM and CDR2 ANQGSEA. This CDR3 reads CSAMDRGNQYF. The CDR3 DNA is TGCAGCGCCATGGACAGGGGGAACCAGTACTTC.

This chain connects TRBV7-7 to TRBJ2-7, with D unresolved. Trimming removed 2 bases at V and 3 bases at J, with 17 bases between. Germline CDR1 SSHAT, CDR2 FNYEAQ (reference sequence). The CDR3 covers 16 residues. In DNA, the CDR3 is TGTGCCAGCAGCTTATTTGCCCGGCCGACGGGCTACGAGCAGTACTTC. Its translation is CASSLFARPTGYEQYF.

V and J are TRBV4-3 and TRBJ2-7; maybe TRBD2 (6 bases). V was pared by 0 bases and J by 2 bases, with 14 bases between. CDR3 length equals 16 residues. CDR1 is LGHNA, CDR2 YSLEER, per germline. CDR3 sequence reads: CASSQDRGGVPYEQYF. The CDR3, as DNA: TGCGCCAGCAGCCAAGATCGAGGAGGGGTTCCCTACGAGCAGTACTTC.

By sample fraction, this clone is medium-sized. The genes are TRBV2 and TRBJ1-5; TRBD1 might be the D (6 bases). V lost 0 bases and J lost 1, with 13 bases in between. CDR1 and CDR2 from the germline V gene are SNHLY and FYNNEI. This CDR3 has 17 residues. The chain's CDR3 is CASSEAGGPPSNQPQHF. CDR3 bases: TGTGCCAGCAGTGAAGCAGGGGGACCGCCAAGCAATCAGCCCCAGCATTTT.

This clone has only one observation. The J gene is TRBJ2-1, the V gene TRBV5-1, with 9 positions matching TRBD2. The CDR3 runs to 18 residues. With V trimmed by 4 bases and J by 6 bases, 17 bases remained unmatched. Germline V gives CDR1 SGHRS, CDR2 YFSETQ. This CDR3 is CASSEVSLGSGRSNEQFF. CDR3 in DNA: TGCGCCAGCAGCGAGGTGTCCTTGGGGAGCGGGAGGAGCAATGAGCAGTTCTTC.

The rearrangement joins TRBV5-4 to TRBJ1-2; 9 nucleotides align to TRBD1. J was trimmed by 0 bases and V by 0 bases; bases with no gene match: 0. This CDR3 region has 15 residues. Germline-derived CDR1 and CDR2 are SGHNT and YYREEE (reference sequence). CDR3 amino acids: CASSLGDRANYGYTF. For the CDR3, the DNA is TGTGCCAGCAGCTTGGGGGACAGGGCTAACTATGGCTACACCTTC.

The genes are TRBV25-1 and TRBJ2-2; D is unresolved. There are 13 residues in the CDR3. Germline V lookup: CDR1 MGHDK, CDR2 SYGVNS. The V end lost 4 bases, the J end lost 0 bases, and 3 bases lay between the germline ends. The CDR3 is CASSATNTGELFF. CDR3 nucleotides: TGTGCCAGCAGTGCTACGAACACCGGGGAGCTGTTTTTT.

In this sample, this clone turned up once. J is TRBJ1-4 and V is TRBV19, with a weak D call TRBD1 (5 bases). The CDR3 extends over 15 amino acids. V gave up 5 bases and J gave up 2 bases, with 12 bases separating them. The germline V gene encodes CDR1 LNHDA and CDR2 SQIVND (reference sequence). CDR3 nucleotide sequence: TGTGCCAGTAGTTCCGGGACTTCGACTAATGAAAAACTGTTTTTT. This translates into CASSSGTSTNEKLFF.

This clone was observed a single time. The chain uses TRBV15 and TRBJ1-1, with D possibly being TRBD1 (6 bases). This CDR3 has 15 residues. Trimming shortened V by 2 bases and J by 4 bases, and 14 bases separated the two germline ends. The germline gives CDR1 LNHNV, CDR2 YYDKDF (reference sequence). The CDR3 protein is CATSRSAQTGTEAFF. DNA for the CDR3: TGTGCCACCAGCAGATCCGCCCAGACAGGCACTGAAGCTTTCTTT.

In its sample, this clone is medium-sized. The chain employs TRBV14 and TRBJ1-1, with no clear D. The CDR3 has 11 residues. Germline assignment: CDR1 SGHDN and CDR2 FVKESK. The germline V and J ends were trimmed by 1 base and 7 bases, with 4 bases remaining between them. The CDR3 DNA reads as TGTGCCAGCAGCCAAGCCCGTGAAGCTTTCTTT. Its protein is CASSQAREAFF. Full variable domain (remainder filled in from reference TRBV14 and TRBJ1-1): EAGVTQFPSHSVIEKGQTVTLRCDPISGHDNLYWYRRVMGKEIKFLLHFVKESKQDESGMPNNRFLAERTGGTYSTLKVQPAELEDSGVYFCASSQAREAFFGQGTRLTVV.

The V and J genes are TRBV11-3 and TRBJ1-4; maybe TRBD1 (6 bases). Trimming pared 8 bases from V and 6 bases from J, leaving 10 bases between. CDR1 and CDR2 (germline): SGHNT, YENEEA. The CDR3 is made up of 12 amino acids. CDR3 amino acids: CASEGGDEKLFF. CDR3 nucleotide sequence: TGTGCCAGCGAGGGGGGGGATGAAAAACTGTTTTTT.

J is TRBJ2-3 and V is TRBV25-1, with D unresolved. The CDR3 sequence is 11 residues long. Germline CDR1 is MGHDK and CDR2 is SYGVNS. Trimming removed 4 bases from V and 7 bases from J, with 6 bases in between. The CDR3: CASSGGYTQYF. CDR3 sequence (DNA): TGTGCCAGCAGTGGGGGATATACGCAGTATTTT.

This chain joins TRBV13 and TRBJ2-3; 16 positions agree with TRBD2. The V gene's germline CDR1 is PRHDT and CDR2 FYEKMQ (reference sequence). The V segment lost 2 bases and the J segment 5 bases; nucleotides outside the gene matches: 19. The CDR3 extends over 22 amino acids. The CDR3 nucleotides read TGTGCCAGCAGCTTATCCGGATTTGTCGGGACTAGCGGGGGGGCCGGTGGAGATACGCAGTATTTT. Protein: CASSLSGFVGTSGGAGGDTQYF.